These 10 T cell receptor beta chains were all obtained from the same sample, sequenced in a study of Graves' ophthalmopathy and Graves' hyperthyroidism. Amplification of the TCR beta CDR3 regions used RNA transcripts (as template). Scientists carried out first-round RT-PCR using HTBI primers and then a second-round multiplex PCR. TCRdb analysed the multiplex PCR reads with MiXCR anew, one entry per CDR3 protein. The sample contains 340,000 or so distinct CDR3 sequences, roughly 15% of which appear only once. The material sequenced was peripheral blood. The receptors here all came from an adult man with Graves' ophthalmopathy.

This clonotype has a count of ten or more. The chain carries TRBV7-9 and TRBJ1-2, with D maybe TRBD1 (5 bases). V was trimmed by 3 bases and J by 5 bases, leaving 13 bases between them. Germline-derived CDR1 and CDR2 are SEHNR and FQNEAQ (reference sequence). This CDR3 is 14 amino acids long. The CDR3, as DNA: TGTGCCAGCAGCTTCCAAGACAGAGCTTATGGCTACACCTTC. Protein sequence: CASSFQDRAYGYTF.

The chain joins TRBV6-2 or TRBV6-3 to TRBJ1-5, with D perhaps TRBD1 (6 bases). Germline V lookup: CDR1 MNHEY, CDR2 SVGEGT. V was pared by 6 bases and J by 5 bases, with 26 bases between. The CDR3 is made up of 18 amino acids. The CDR3 nucleotides read TGTGCCAGCAGCCCCCGCAGGAGGGGGGAGCTTGGGGATCAGCCCCAGCATTTT. This encodes CASSPRRRGELGDQPQHF.

This clonotype was picked up many times. This chain uses TRBV20-1 with TRBJ1-5; no clear D. V was clipped by 3 bases and J by 3 bases, with 9 bases between them. CDR3 length: 13 residues. Germline lookup yields CDR1 DFQATT and CDR2 SNEGSKA (reference sequence). CDR3 nucleotides: TGCAGTGCTAGGTCAGGATTCAATCAGCCCCAGCATTTT. Protein sequence: CSARSGFNQPQHF.

In its sample, this clonotype was seen many times. The V and J genes are TRBV4-1 and TRBJ1-2; D call uncertain. The CDR3 is made up of 13 amino acids. The germline V gene encodes CDR1 MGHRA and CDR2 YSYEKL. V was trimmed by 3 bases and J by 6 bases, leaving 11 bases between them. The DNA for the CDR3 is TGCGCCAGCAGCCACACGGACTCGGATGGCTACACCTTC. The encoded protein is CASSHTDSDGYTF.

This clonotype was seen repeatedly, ten times or more. This rearrangement joins TRBV2 to TRBJ2-7; 7 nucleotides match TRBD1. V lost 7 bases, J lost 5 bases, and 11 bases stayed unmatched. The CDR3 covers 14 residues. From germline, CDR1 is SNHLY and CDR2 FYNNEI. CDR3 DNA: TGTGCCAGCATGCGACAGGGAGATTCCCACGAGCAGTACTTC. It translates to CASMRQGDSHEQYF. The full variable domain, completed using reference TRBV2 and TRBJ2-7, is EPEVTQTPSHQVTQMGQEVILRCVPISNHLYFYWYRQILGQKVEFLVSFYNNEISEKSEIFDDQFSVERPDGSNFTLKIRSTKLEDSAMYFCASMRQGDSHEQYFGPGTRLTVT.

Many counts were recorded for this clonotype. The V and J genes are TRBV2 and TRBJ2-7, with D unresolved. The CDR3 loop spans 12 amino acids. Trimming cost V 7 bases and J 3 bases, with 10 bases left between them. Per germline, CDR1 SNHLY and CDR2 FYNNEI. The CDR3 nucleotides are TGTGCCAGCAATCGCGGTCTCTACGAGCAGTACTTC. It yields the protein CASNRGLYEQYF.

This clonotype has ten or more counts. CDR3 nucleotides: TGTGCCACCTATAGGATCTACGAGCAGTACTTC. Translated: CATYRIYEQYF. This rearrangement joins TRBV7-9 to TRBJ2-7, with unresolved D. The CDR3 is 11 residues long. Trimming cost V 10 bases and J 3 bases, with 10 bases left between them. Germline CDR1 and CDR2: SEHNR and FQNEAQ (reference sequence).

This clonotype was counted ten times or more. The gene calls are TRBV12-5 and TRBJ1-5, with 8 bases fitting TRBD1. Germline trimming cut 1 base from V and 1 base from J; bases unmatched to any gene: 21. This CDR3 region has 22 residues. Per the germline V gene, CDR1 is LGHNT and CDR2 is FRNRAP. In DNA, the CDR3 is TGTGCTAGTGGTTTGGGGGCCACTAATCGGGACAGGAGGGGCGAAAGCAATCAGCCCCAGCATTTT. Its protein is CASGLGATNRDRRGESNQPQHF.

This clonotype was seen many times. CDR3: CSVDGYEAGELFF. CDR3 DNA sequence: TGCAGCGTTGACGGCTACGAGGCCGGGGAGCTGTTTTTT. The chain employs TRBV29-1 and TRBJ2-2, with D uncertain. The germline CDR1 and CDR2 sequences are SQVTM and ANQGSEA. The CDR3 contains 13 residues. Trimming removed 3 bases at V and 6 bases at J, with 11 bases between.

V gene TRBV28 combines with J gene TRBJ1-1; D perhaps matches TRBD1 (5 bases). The germline gives CDR1 MDHEN, CDR2 SYDVKM. CDR3 length: 15 residues. Deletions cut 3 bases from V and 4 bases from J, with 15 bases between. CDR3 protein: CASSLGGFYSTEAFF. The CDR3, as DNA: TGTGCCAGCAGTTTGGGGGGGTTTTACAGCACTGAAGCTTTCTTT.